This T cell receptor (beta chain) was recovered during a study of cytomegalovirus exposure and HLA in healthy donors. Whole-study results and caveats: TCR beta V- and J-gene trimming, according to a later analysis, was linked to a missense DCLRE1C variant. A later analysis revealed that TCR association rates differed between HLA loci, peaking at DRB1 and bottoming out at HLA-C. In an earlier analysis, productive rearrangement rates for most beta V segments clustered near 87% or 30%.

PCR primers comprised 60 Vbeta and 13 Jbeta primers. Method: immunoSEQ multiplex PCR; TCRdb's copy keeps in-frame clones and lacks some. Here the sample spans 150,000 to 200,000 clones, 70% to 80% being singletons. To note about this clone: Its target is unknown.

The sequenced sample was PBMCs. This sequence was found in a female donor in good health and CMV-seronegative.

In nucleotides, the CDR3 is TGTGCCAGCAGCTTGGCAGGAGCGGGGGGAGACCTAGTACGGTACTTC. Translated, it gives CASSLAGAGGDLVRYF. The J gene is TRBJ2-7, the V gene TRBV5-4, with 9 bases lining up with TRBD2. Per germline, CDR1 SGHNT and CDR2 YYREEE (reference sequence). CDR3 length equals 16 residues. The trim removed 0 bases at V and 12 bases at J, leaving 16 bases unmatched.